Described below is a single T cell receptor (beta chain) sequence and its context. This sample was taken from a study of blood T cell repertoires in COVID-19. V was clipped by 3 bases and J by 4 bases; unmatched bases: 9. This CDR3 spans 17 amino acids. Germline values: CDR1 KGHSH, CDR2 LQKENI. Produced via immunoSEQ multiplex PCR; TCRdb's table is partial and in-frame only. The table lists around 260,000 clones, more than 85% of them singletons. The chain couples TRBV18 to TRBJ1-6; TRBD1 matches at 7 bases. This clonotype was sampled from a woman aged 60-75 years with COVID-19, enrolled during active disease. Sequenced sample: peripheral blood. CDR3 sequence: CASSPKNRGRYNSPLHF. CDR3 bases: TGTGCCAGCTCACCGAAAAACAGGGGACGGTATAATTCACCCCTCCACTTT.